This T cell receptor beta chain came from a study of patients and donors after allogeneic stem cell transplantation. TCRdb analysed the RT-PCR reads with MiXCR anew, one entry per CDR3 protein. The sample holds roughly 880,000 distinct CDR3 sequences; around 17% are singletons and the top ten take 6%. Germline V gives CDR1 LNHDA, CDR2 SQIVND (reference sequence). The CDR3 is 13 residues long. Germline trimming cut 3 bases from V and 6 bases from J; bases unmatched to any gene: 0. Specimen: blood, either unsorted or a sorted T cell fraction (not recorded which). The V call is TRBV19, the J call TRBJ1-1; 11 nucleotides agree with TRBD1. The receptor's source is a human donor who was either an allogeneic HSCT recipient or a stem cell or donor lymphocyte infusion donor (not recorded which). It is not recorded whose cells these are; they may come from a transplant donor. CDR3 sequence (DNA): TGTGCCAGTAGTATGGGACAGGGGGCTGAAGCTTTCTTT. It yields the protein CASSMGQGAEAFF.